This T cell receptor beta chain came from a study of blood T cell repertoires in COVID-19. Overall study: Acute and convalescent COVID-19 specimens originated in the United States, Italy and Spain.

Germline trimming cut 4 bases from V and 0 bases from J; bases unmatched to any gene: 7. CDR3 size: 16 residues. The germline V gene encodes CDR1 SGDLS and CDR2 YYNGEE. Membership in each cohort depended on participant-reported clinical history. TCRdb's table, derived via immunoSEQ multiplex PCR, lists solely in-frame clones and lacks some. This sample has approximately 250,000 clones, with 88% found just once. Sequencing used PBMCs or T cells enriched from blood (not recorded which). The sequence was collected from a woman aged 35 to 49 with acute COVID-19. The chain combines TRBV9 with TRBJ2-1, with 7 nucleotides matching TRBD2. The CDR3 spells CASSHLTSPSYNEQFF. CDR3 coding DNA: TGTGCCAGCAGCCACCTGACTAGCCCCTCCTACAATGAGCAGTTCTTC.